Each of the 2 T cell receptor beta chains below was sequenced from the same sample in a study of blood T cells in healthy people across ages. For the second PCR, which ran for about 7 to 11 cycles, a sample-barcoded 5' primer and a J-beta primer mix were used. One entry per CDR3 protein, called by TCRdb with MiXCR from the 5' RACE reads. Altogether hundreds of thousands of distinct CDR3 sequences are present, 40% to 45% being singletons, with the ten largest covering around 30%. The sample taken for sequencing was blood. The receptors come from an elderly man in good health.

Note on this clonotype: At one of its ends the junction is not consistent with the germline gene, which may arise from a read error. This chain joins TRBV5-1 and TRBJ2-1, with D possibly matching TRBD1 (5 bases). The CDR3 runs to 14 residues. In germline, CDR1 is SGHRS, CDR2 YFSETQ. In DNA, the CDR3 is TGCGCCAGCAGCCCGGACACCTCCAACAATGAGCAGTTCTTC. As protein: CASSPDTSNNEQFF.

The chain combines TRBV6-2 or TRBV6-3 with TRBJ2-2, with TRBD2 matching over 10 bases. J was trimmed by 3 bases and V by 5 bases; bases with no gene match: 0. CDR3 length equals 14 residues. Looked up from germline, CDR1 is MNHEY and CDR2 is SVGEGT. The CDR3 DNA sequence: TGTGCCAGCAGTAGCGGGAGGGACACCGGGGAGCTGTTTTTT. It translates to CASSSGRDTGELFF.